This is a list of T cell receptor beta chains from one sample in a study. TCRdb used MiXCR to reprocess the reads, holding one entry per CDR3 protein. The sample yields nearly 15,000 distinct CDR3 sequences, about 35% seen once. Material for sequencing was blood. The receptors shown here come from a human donor. The CDR3 runs from the conserved cysteine through the conserved F or W. D genes are given only for firm matches. Clone size, where shown, is once, few, many, or a class for clones that have expanded.

v_gene	abundance	j_gene	d_gene	len	CDR3aa	CDR3nt
TRBV12-3/TRBV12-4	-	TRBJ1-5	-	22	CASSSISGHTHDALCSNQPQHF	TGTGCCAGCAGTTCGATAAGCGGCCACACTCATGATGCACTGTGTAGCAATCAGCCCCAGCATTTT
TRBV29-1	medium-sized	TRBJ2-7	-	17	CSVDGVADGRTSYEQYF	TGCAGCGTTGATGGGGTCGCGGACGGACGCACCTCCTACGAGCAGTACTTC
TRBV4-1	few	TRBJ1-2	-	13	CASSQDRSDGYTF	TGCGCCAGCAGCCAAGACAGGAGTGATGGCTACACCTTC
TRBV18	medium-sized	TRBJ2-1	TRBD2	15	CASSPLASGTDEQFF	TGTGCCAGCTCACCACTAGCTAGCGGGACCGATGAGCAGTTCTTC
TRBV6-1	-	TRBJ2-2	TRBD2	19	CASSEALTSGSGDTGELFF	TGTGCCAGCAGTGAAGCGCTAACTAGCGGGAGTGGTGACACCGGGGAGCTGTTTTTT
TRBV29-1	medium-sized	TRBJ2-3	-	12	CSVFWSPDTQYF	TGCAGCGTTTTTTGGAGCCCAGATACGCAGTATTTT
TRBV30	-	TRBJ2-1	-	15	CAWVGPPWRVNEQFF	TGTGCCTGGGTGGGGCCGCCATGGAGGGTGAATGAGCAGTTCTTC
TRBV18	many	TRBJ1-6	-	14	CASSPPFGNSPLHF	TGTGCCAGCTCACCACCGTTCGGCAATTCACCCCTCCACTTT
TRBV6-2/TRBV6-3	once	TRBJ2-7	-	22	CASSSISGPPWREPPLSYEQYF	TGTGCCAGCAGTTCGATAAGCGGGCCGCCATGGAGGGAGCCCCCTCTCTCCTACGAGCAGTACTTC
TRBV20-1	-	TRBJ2-7	TRBD2	14	CSASSGRTSYEQYF	TGCAGTGCCAGCAGCGGGAGGACCTCCTACGAGCAGTACTTC
TRBV7-9	many	TRBJ2-1	TRBD1	15	CASSSDRGRGNEQFF	TGTGCCAGCAGCTCGGACAGGGGGCGCGGGAATGAGCAGTTCTTC
TRBV6-2/TRBV6-3	-	TRBJ1-2	-	16	CASSYGGGQRSYGYNF	TGTGCCAGCAGTTACGGGGGGGGGCAACGCAGCTATGGCTACAACTTC
TRBV18	many	TRBJ1-1	-	14	CASSPGTSNTEAFF	TGTGCCAGCTCACCCGGGACTTCGAACACTGAAGCTTTCTTT
TRBV4-2	-	TRBJ1-4	-	16	CASSQTWGLETEKLFF	TGTGCCAGCAGCCAAACTTGGGGGCTGGAGACTGAAAAACTGTTTTTT
TRBV30	medium-sized	TRBJ1-6	TRBD1	12	CAWEQGKSPLHF	TGTGCCTGGGAACAGGGGAAGTCACCCCTCCACTTT
TRBV20-1	-	TRBJ2-7	TRBD1	14	CSARDGQGYYEQYF	TGCAGTGCTAGAGATGGACAGGGGTACTACGAGCAGTACTTC
TRBV29-1	many	TRBJ1-5	-	16	CSVGSRGSGSNQPQHF	TGCAGCGTTGGAAGTCGGGGCAGCGGCTCAAATCAGCCCCAGCATTTT
TRBV11-2	-	TRBJ2-5	TRBD1	15	CASSLRGTGQETQYF	TGTGCCAGCAGCTTAAGAGGGACAGGGCAAGAGACCCAGTACTTC
TRBV29-1	many	TRBJ2-5	-	13	CSVGGQGQETQYF	TGCAGCGTTGGAGGGCAGGGGCAAGAGACCCAGTACTTC
TRBV4-1	-	TRBJ2-1	-	18	CASSQDLTVDGGTDTQFF	TGCGCCAGCAGCCAAGATCTCACGGTTGATGGTGGCACAGATACGCAGTTCTTC
TRBV29-1	-	TRBJ2-3	TRBD2	13	CSSSAGVPDTQYF	TGCAGCTCCAGCGCGGGAGTCCCAGATACGCAGTATTTT